This passage covers 27 T cell receptor beta chains from one sample sequenced in a study of T cell responses to AZD1222 COVID-19 vaccine. Sequencing was performed with immunoSEQ multiplex PCR; in TCRdb, only in-frame clones are kept and a portion is missing. In the table there are about 180,000 clones, 94% of which are singletons. The sample in question was peripheral blood, obtained 28 days after the second AZD1222 dose. Receptor source: an adult who received the AZD1222 COVID-19 vaccine.

The CDR3 nucleotides read TGCGCCAGCAGCTTGGGTCAGGGGGCCACTGAAGCTTTCTTT. Translation gives CASSLGQGATEAFF. The genes are TRBV5-1 and TRBJ1-1, with TRBD1 matching over 8 bases. The CDR3 has 14 residues. The J segment lost 4 bases and the V segment lost 0 bases, leaving 2 bases of the junction unmatched. Per germline, CDR1 SGHRS and CDR2 YFSETQ. Variable domain in full (rest from reference TRBV5-1 and TRBJ1-1): KAGVTQTPRYLIKTRGQQVTLSCSPISGHRSVSWYQQTPGQGLQFLFEYFSETQRNKGNFPGRFSGRQFSNSRSEMNVSTLELGDSALYLCASSLGQGATEAFFGQGTRLTVV.

J is TRBJ1-1 and V is TRBV19, with 7 bases that match TRBD1. Germline V gene sequence: CDR1 LNHDA, CDR2 SQIVND (reference sequence). The V and J ends lost 6 bases and 3 bases, in that order; junction bases with no gene match: 4. The CDR3 runs to 13 residues. CDR3 loop: CASSRQGDTEAFF. The CDR3 DNA is TGTGCCAGTAGCCGACAGGGTGACACTGAAGCTTTCTTT.

This sequence joins TRBV14 and TRBJ1-4, with D perhaps TRBD1 (5 bases). CDR1 and CDR2 (germline): SGHDN, FVKESK. This CDR3 is built from 16 residues. Trimming shortened V by 0 bases and J by 3 bases, and 11 bases separated the two germline ends. This CDR3 reads CASSQDARGSNEKLFF. CDR3 nucleotides: TGTGCCAGCAGCCAAGATGCGAGGGGTTCTAATGAAAAACTGTTTTTT. The whole variable domain, filled in from reference TRBV14 and TRBJ1-4, reads EAGVTQFPSHSVIEKGQTVTLRCDPISGHDNLYWYRRVMGKEIKFLLHFVKESKQDESGMPNNRFLAERTGGTYSTLKVQPAELEDSGVYFCASSQDARGSNEKLFFGSGTQLSVL.

The chain employs TRBV30 and TRBJ1-2, with 8 bases matching TRBD1. Germline V gene data show CDR1 as GTSNPN and CDR2 as SVGIG (reference sequence). Germline trimming cut 1 base from V and 13 bases from J; bases unmatched to any gene: 11. CDR3 length: 13 residues. In DNA, the CDR3 is TGTGCCTGGAGTGCCGGGACAGGCGGAGACGCCACCTTC. Residues: CAWSAGTGGDATF.

In this sample, this clone turned up once. The rearrangement joins TRBV27 to TRBJ1-3, with D perhaps TRBD1 (5 bases). CDR1 MNHEY and CDR2 SMNVEV come from the germline V gene (reference sequence). V gave up 3 bases and J gave up 2 bases, with 8 bases separating them. The CDR3 sequence is 14 residues long. The CDR3 region is CASSFRGAGNTIYF. DNA of the CDR3: TGTGCCAGCAGTTTTAGAGGGGCTGGAAACACCATATATTTT.

J is TRBJ1-1 and V is TRBV6-5, with TRBD1 identical over 7 bases. Germline V lookup: CDR1 MNHEY, CDR2 SVGAGI. The ends lost 6 bases at V and 5 bases at J; junction bases unmatched: 12. The CDR3 contains 15 residues. CDR3 sequence (DNA): TGTGCCAGCAGGCGAATCCGGGACAGACAAACTGAAGCTTTCTTT. It yields the protein CASRRIRDRQTEAFF.

The V and J genes are TRBV11-2 and TRBJ2-1, with 8 bases that match TRBD1. J was trimmed by 6 bases and V by 2 bases; bases with no gene match: 12. The CDR3 runs 17 residues. The germline CDR1 and CDR2 sequences are SGHAT and FQNNGV. CDR3 protein: CASSLFPPGTGINEQFF. The CDR3 nucleotides read TGTGCCAGCAGCTTATTCCCTCCCGGGACAGGAATCAATGAGCAGTTCTTC.

This clone is a singleton in its sample. This chain joins TRBV11-3 and TRBJ2-5; D is undetermined. The CDR3 sequence is 13 residues long. V shed 5 bases and J shed 1 base, with 8 bases lying between them. Per germline, CDR1 SGHNT and CDR2 YENEEA. As DNA, the CDR3 is TGTGCCAGCAGCCAGGCATCCCAAGAGACCCAGTACTTC. Amino acid sequence: CASSQASQETQYF.

V usage is TRBV10-2 and J usage is TRBJ1-4, with D tentatively TRBD1 (5 bases). This CDR3 is 15 amino acids long. From germline, CDR1 is WSHSY and CDR2 SAAADI. V lost 3 bases to trimming and J lost 0 bases, with 8 bases between them. Here the CDR3 DNA reads TGCGCCAGCAGTGATCTGGGGGCAACTAATGAAAAACTGTTTTTT. Protein sequence: CASSDLGATNEKLFF.

The genes are TRBV7-8 and TRBJ2-1, with 10 bases lining up with TRBD2. V shed 6 bases, J shed 9 bases, and the junction held 8 bases outside the gene matches. There are 14 residues in the CDR3. In germline, CDR1 is SGHVS, CDR2 FQNEAQ. The CDR3 bases are TGTGCCAGCAGGAGCGGGAGGGCCGGGGGTGAGCAGTTCTTC. This encodes CASRSGRAGGEQFF.

V gene TRBV4-3 combines with J gene TRBJ2-2; D remains unclear. Germline CDR1 LGHNA, CDR2 YSLEER. The CDR3 has 13 residues. Trimming stripped 1 base from V and 4 bases from J, with 4 bases between. CDR3 amino acids: CASSQGPTGELFF. The CDR3, as DNA: TGCGCCAGCAGCCAAGGGCCCACCGGGGAGCTGTTTTTT.

The chain recombines TRBV27 with TRBJ1-1; D is perhaps TRBD1 (5 bases). Germline lookup yields CDR1 MNHEY and CDR2 SMNVEV (reference sequence). The CDR3 length is 12 residues. Trimming pared 7 bases from V and 4 bases from J, leaving 10 bases between. The CDR3 loop reads CASIGGGTEAFF. The CDR3 nucleotides read TGTGCCAGCATTGGGGGGGGCACTGAAGCTTTCTTT.

V usage is TRBV30 and J usage is TRBJ2-7; 7 nucleotides agree with TRBD1. V lost 1 base, J lost 6 bases, and 6 bases stayed unmatched. Germline loops: CDR1 GTSNPN, CDR2 SVGIG (reference sequence). This CDR3 contains 13 residues. The chain's CDR3 is CAWSAVTGSEQYF. The CDR3 DNA follows: TGTGCCTGGAGTGCTGTGACAGGGTCCGAGCAGTACTTC. Drawing the rest from reference TRBV30 and TRBJ2-7, the complete variable domain is SQTIHQWPATLVQPVGSPLSLECTVEGTSNPNLYWYRQAAGRGLQLLFYSVGIGQISSEVPQNLSASRPQDRQFILSSKKLLLSDSGFYLCAWSAVTGSEQYFGPGTRLTVT.

V gene TRBV6-6 combines with J gene TRBJ1-6; D uncertain. This CDR3 spans 17 amino acids. Trimming stripped 5 bases from V and 0 bases from J, with 14 bases between. Germline V lookup: CDR1 MNHNY, CDR2 SVGAGI (reference sequence). CDR3 in DNA: TGTGCCAGCAGTCAGACCTACTACCCCTCCTATAATTCACCCCTCCACTTT. Protein: CASSQTYYPSYNSPLHF.

This clone was observed once. The chain combines TRBV28 with TRBJ1-2, with D unresolved. Germline CDR1 MDHEN, CDR2 SYDVKM. CDR3 length: 14 residues. Trimming removed 3 bases from V and 0 bases from J, with 8 bases in between. The CDR3 DNA reads TGTGCCAGCAGTTTTGGAGCATCTAACTATGGCTACACCTTC. It is translated as CASSFGASNYGYTF.

The chain combines TRBV28 with TRBJ2-7; 8 bases align to TRBD1. The germline CDR1 and CDR2 sequences are MDHEN and SYDVKM. V was clipped by 6 bases and J by 2 bases; unmatched bases: 6. The length of the CDR3 is 14 residues. This CDR3 is CASSRGDRTYEQYF. In DNA, the CDR3 is TGTGCCAGCAGCCGTGGGGACAGGACCTACGAGCAGTACTTC.

The rearrangement links TRBV30 to TRBJ1-2, with unresolved D. Deletions cut 3 bases from V and 5 bases from J, with 13 bases between. The CDR3 spans 13 residues. The germline V gene has CDR1 GTSNPN and CDR2 SVGIG (reference sequence). The CDR3 region has the DNA TGTGCCTGGAGCCCAGAGAGCCTATATGGCTACACCTTC. Amino acids: CAWSPESLYGYTF.

The V call is TRBV20-1, the J call TRBJ2-7, with 8 bases identical to TRBD2. After removal of 3 bases from V and 2 bases from J, the junction contained 6 bases not matched to a gene. From germline, CDR1 is DFQATT and CDR2 SNEGSKA (reference sequence). CDR3 length: 14 residues. In nucleotides, the CDR3 is TGCAGTGCTAGTCGCCCAGCGGGGGCCTACGAGCAGTACTTC. As protein: CSASRPAGAYEQYF.

The CDR3 coding sequence is TGCGCCAGCGAGGCGGGGGGGCCCCTCGGGGAGCTGTTTTTT. It yields the protein CASEAGGPLGELFF. The chain carries TRBV10-2 and TRBJ2-2, with 9 bases matching TRBD2. Germline loops: CDR1 WSHSY, CDR2 SAAADI. There are 14 residues in the CDR3. V was pared by 8 bases and J by 7 bases, with 8 bases of the junction left unmatched.

This chain links TRBV15 with TRBJ2-3; 14 bases agree with TRBD2. Germline loops: CDR1 LNHNV, CDR2 YYDKDF (reference sequence). The CDR3 has 14 residues. V lost 6 bases and J lost 5; bases outside the gene matches: 1. The CDR3 protein is CATRTSGRGDTQYF. In nucleotides, the CDR3 is TGTGCCACCAGGACTAGCGGGAGGGGAGATACGCAGTATTTT.

The chain has TRBV10-3 and TRBJ1-4; 9 bases are shared with TRBD1. V was pared by 6 bases and J by 4 bases, with 0 bases of the junction left unmatched. This CDR3 is built from 13 residues. Germline V gives CDR1 ENHRY, CDR2 SYGVKD. This chain's CDR3 is CAIRDRGNEKLFF. CDR3 in DNA: TGTGCCATCAGGGACAGGGGTAATGAAAAACTGTTTTTT.

J is TRBJ2-7 and V is TRBV7-9; 7 bases align to TRBD2. This CDR3 spans 16 amino acids. In germline, CDR1 is SEHNR, CDR2 FQNEAQ (reference sequence). Trimming removed 5 bases from V and 1 base from J; junction bases left unmatched: 11. The CDR3 protein is CASSRPKGLLSYEQYF. CDR3 nucleotide sequence: TGTGCCAGCAGCCGCCCTAAGGGACTACTTTCCTACGAGCAGTACTTC.

The chain joins TRBV7-2 to TRBJ1-2; D is undetermined. Per germline, CDR1 SGHTA and CDR2 FQGNSA. The CDR3 is 13 residues long. The V gene lost 1 base and the J gene lost 4 bases, with 7 bases spanning the gap. The CDR3 spells CASSLDRSYGYTF. CDR3 bases: TGTGCCAGCAGCTTAGATCGGAGCTATGGCTACACCTTC.

The rearrangement joins TRBV7-8 to TRBJ1-2, with D perhaps matching TRBD1 (5 bases). Germline values: CDR1 SGHVS, CDR2 FQNEAQ. The CDR3 runs 16 residues. V was trimmed by 5 bases and J by 8 bases, leaving 24 bases between them. CDR3 region: CASSPTDWDLYGGYTF. As DNA, the CDR3 is TGTGCCAGCAGCCCAACTGACTGGGACCTCTATGGCGGCTACACCTTC.

The chain is built from TRBV27 and TRBJ1-4; possible D gene TRBD1, 5 bases. CDR1 is MNHEY and CDR2 is SMNVEV in the germline V gene (reference sequence). The germline V and J ends were trimmed by 3 bases and 1 base, with 9 bases remaining between them. The CDR3 loop spans 15 amino acids. The CDR3 DNA sequence: TGTGCCAGCAGTTTCGGGGGGGTAACTAATGAAAAACTGTTTTTT. Protein sequence: CASSFGGVTNEKLFF.

V is TRBV4-3 and J is TRBJ1-1, with D possibly TRBD1 on 6 matching bases. Germline-derived CDR1 and CDR2 are LGHNA and YSLEER. The CDR3 consists of 16 residues. V lost 3 bases, J lost 1 base, and 15 bases lay in between. Here the CDR3 reads CASSQASTGRNTEAFF. CDR3 nucleotides: TGCGCCAGCAGCCAGGCTTCCACAGGGCGGAACACTGAAGCTTTCTTT.

The chain recombines TRBV3-1 (or the pseudogene TRBV3-2) with TRBJ2-3, with TRBD2 matching 8 bases. Germline CDR1 and CDR2: LGHDT and YNNKEL (reference sequence). Trimming took 4 bases from V and 0 from J; bases not matched to a gene: 6. The CDR3 loop spans 16 amino acids. This CDR3 is CASSPHRGGSTDTQYF. The CDR3, as DNA: TGTGCCAGCAGCCCCCACCGGGGGGGAAGCACAGATACGCAGTATTTT.